The entry below describes one T cell receptor beta chain. Its antigen remains unidentified. Per germline, CDR1 SGHAT and CDR2 FQNNGV. J was trimmed by 1 base and V by 5 bases; bases with no gene match: 1. The length of the CDR3 is 16 residues. Some clones are missing from TCRdb's copy, which holds only in-frame ones; the method was immunoSEQ multiplex PCR. This table has roughly 15,000 clones, roughly 85% appearing once. This sample is drawn from a study of ipilimumab plus nivolumab after autologous stem cell transplantation. Across the whole study: Median doses per patient: a few ipilimumab, fewer than ten nivolumab. Study conclusions and caveats: Authors suggest TCR repertoire, Treg phenotype and gut microbiota support further study.

Ipilimumab, 1 mg/kg, started 14 to 28 days after autologous transplant. The receptor was isolated from a male donor with diffuse large B-cell lymphoma. The input for sequencing was PBMCs, taken in a trial of ipilimumab plus nivolumab as post-transplant consolidation. The chain is built from TRBV11-2 and TRBJ2-3; the match to TRBD2 covers 15 bases. In DNA, the CDR3 is TGTGCCAGCAGCCGGACTAGCGGGGGGGGCACAGATACGCAGTATTTT. Amino acid sequence: CASSRTSGGGTDTQYF.